This T cell receptor (beta chain) is drawn from a study of identical twins. This clonotype was seen many times. MiXCR, applied by TCRdb to the 5' RACE reads, yields one record per CDR3 protein. The sample has fewer than 650,000 distinct CDR3 sequences, around a tenth seen once; the top ten hold roughly 3%. The V gene end was trimmed by 4 bases and the J gene end by 4 bases; junction bases not matched to a gene: 15. Germline assignment: CDR1 MNHEY and CDR2 SVGAGI. The CDR3 loop spans 18 amino acids. This same sample was also part of a study on yellow fever vaccine responses in identical twins.

V usage is TRBV6-5 and J usage is TRBJ2-7, with TRBD2 identical over 11 bases. The sequencing sample was made of PBMCs. This receptor was taken from a woman aged 18-30 years in good health. The CDR3 region is CASSSRELLAGAKYEQYF. The CDR3 bases are TGTGCCAGCAGTTCCCGAGAGCTACTAGCGGGGGCGAAATACGAGCAGTACTTC.